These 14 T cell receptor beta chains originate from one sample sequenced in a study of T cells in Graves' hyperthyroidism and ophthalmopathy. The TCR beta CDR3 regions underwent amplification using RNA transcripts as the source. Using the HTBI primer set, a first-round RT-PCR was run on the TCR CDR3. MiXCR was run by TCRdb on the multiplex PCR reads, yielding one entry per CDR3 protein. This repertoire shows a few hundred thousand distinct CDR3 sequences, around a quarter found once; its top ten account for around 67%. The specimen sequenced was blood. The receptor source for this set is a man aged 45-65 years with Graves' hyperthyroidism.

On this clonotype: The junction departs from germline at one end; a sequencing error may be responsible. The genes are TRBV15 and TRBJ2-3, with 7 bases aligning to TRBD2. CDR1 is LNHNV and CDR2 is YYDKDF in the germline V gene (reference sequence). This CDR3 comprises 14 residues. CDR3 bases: TGTGCCACCAGGAGAGCGGGACTCACAGATACGCAGTATTTT. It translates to CATRRAGLTDTQYF.

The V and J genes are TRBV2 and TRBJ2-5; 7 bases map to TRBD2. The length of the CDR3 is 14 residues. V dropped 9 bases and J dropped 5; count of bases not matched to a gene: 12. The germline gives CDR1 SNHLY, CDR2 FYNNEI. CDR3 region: CAREEGLVKETQYF. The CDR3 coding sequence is TGTGCCAGGGAGGAAGGACTAGTGAAGGAGACCCAGTACTTC. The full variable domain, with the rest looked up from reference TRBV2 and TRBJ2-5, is EPEVTQTPSHQVTQMGQEVILRCVPISNHLYFYWYRQILGQKVEFLVSFYNNEISEKSEIFDDQFSVERPDGSNFTLKIRSTKLEDSAMYFCAREEGLVKETQYFGPGTRLLVL.

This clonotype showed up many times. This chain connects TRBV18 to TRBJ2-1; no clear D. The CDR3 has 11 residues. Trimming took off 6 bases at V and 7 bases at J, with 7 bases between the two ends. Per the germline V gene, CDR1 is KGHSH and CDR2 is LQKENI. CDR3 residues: CASSSGNEQFF. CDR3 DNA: TGTGCCAGCTCGTCCGGGAATGAGCAGTTCTTC.

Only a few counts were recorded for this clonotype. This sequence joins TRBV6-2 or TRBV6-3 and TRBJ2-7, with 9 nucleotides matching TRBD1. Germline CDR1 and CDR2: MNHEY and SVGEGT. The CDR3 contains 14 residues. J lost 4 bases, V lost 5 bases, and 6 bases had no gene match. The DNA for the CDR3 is TGTGCCAGCAGTAGCCCGACAGGGGGATACGAGCAGTACTTC. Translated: CASSSPTGGYEQYF.

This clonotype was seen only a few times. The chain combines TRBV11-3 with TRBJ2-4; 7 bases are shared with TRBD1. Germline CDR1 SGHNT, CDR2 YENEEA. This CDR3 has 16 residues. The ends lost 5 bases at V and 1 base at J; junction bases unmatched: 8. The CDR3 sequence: CASSPRTGAAKNIQYF. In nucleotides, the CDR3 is TGTGCCAGCAGCCCTCGGACAGGAGCGGCCAAAAACATTCAGTACTTC.

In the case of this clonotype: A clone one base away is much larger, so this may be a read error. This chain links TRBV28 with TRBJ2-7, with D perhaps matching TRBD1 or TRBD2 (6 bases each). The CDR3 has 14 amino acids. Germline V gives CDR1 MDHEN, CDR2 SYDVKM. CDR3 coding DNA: TGTGCCATCAGTTCCCCGGGGGCAGGGGAAGAGCAGTACTTC. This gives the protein CAISSPGAGEEQYF.

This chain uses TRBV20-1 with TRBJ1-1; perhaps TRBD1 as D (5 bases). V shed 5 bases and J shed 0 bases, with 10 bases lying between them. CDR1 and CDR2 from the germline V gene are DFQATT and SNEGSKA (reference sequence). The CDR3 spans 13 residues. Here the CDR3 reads CSAEGQMNTEAFF. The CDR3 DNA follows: TGCAGTGCTGAGGGGCAGATGAACACTGAAGCTTTCTTT.

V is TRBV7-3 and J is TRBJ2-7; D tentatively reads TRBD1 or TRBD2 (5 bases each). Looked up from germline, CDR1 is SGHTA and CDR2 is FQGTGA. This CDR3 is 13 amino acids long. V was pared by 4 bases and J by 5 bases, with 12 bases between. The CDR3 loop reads CASSWGPGDEQYF. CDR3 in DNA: TGTGCCAGCAGCTGGGGACCGGGCGACGAGCAGTACTTC.

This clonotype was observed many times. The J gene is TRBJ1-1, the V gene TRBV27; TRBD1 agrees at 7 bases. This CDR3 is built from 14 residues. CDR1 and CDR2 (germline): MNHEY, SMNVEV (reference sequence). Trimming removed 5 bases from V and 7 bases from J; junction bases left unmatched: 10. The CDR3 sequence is CASSPQTGRSEAFF. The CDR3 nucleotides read TGTGCCAGCAGTCCTCAGACAGGGAGGAGTGAAGCTTTCTTT.

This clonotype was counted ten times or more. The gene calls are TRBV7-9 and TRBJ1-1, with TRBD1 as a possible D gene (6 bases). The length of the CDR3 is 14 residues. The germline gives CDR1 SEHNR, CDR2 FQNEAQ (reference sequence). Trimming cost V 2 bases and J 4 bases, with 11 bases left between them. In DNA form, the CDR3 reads TGTGCCAGCAGCTTATATACAGGGACCACTGAAGCTTTCTTT. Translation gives CASSLYTGTTEAFF.

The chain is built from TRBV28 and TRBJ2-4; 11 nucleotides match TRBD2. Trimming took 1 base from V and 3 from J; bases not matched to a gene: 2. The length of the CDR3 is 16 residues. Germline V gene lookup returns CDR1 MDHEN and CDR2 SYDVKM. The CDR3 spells CASSLLTSGSKNIQYF. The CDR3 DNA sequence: TGTGCCAGCAGTTTATTAACTAGCGGGAGCAAAAACATTCAGTACTTC.

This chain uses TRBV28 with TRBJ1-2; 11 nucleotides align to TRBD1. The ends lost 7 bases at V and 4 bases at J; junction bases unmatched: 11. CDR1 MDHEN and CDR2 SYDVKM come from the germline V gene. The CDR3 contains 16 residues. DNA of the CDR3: TGTGCCAGCACCCACCACTCTGGACAGGGGGCCTATGGCTACACCTTC. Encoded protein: CASTHHSGQGAYGYTF.

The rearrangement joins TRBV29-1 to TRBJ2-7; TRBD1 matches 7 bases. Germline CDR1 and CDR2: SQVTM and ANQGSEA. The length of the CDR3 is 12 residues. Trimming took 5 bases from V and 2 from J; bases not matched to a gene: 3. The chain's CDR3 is CSVLQGPYEQYF. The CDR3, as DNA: TGCAGCGTTTTACAGGGGCCCTACGAGCAGTACTTC.

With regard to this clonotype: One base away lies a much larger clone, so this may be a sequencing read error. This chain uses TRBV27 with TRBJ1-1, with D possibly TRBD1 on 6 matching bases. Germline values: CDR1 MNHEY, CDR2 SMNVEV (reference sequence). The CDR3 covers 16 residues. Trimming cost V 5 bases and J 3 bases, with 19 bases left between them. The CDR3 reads CASSLGRGKGYTEAFF. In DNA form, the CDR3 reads TGTGCCAGCAGTCTCGGCAGGGGAAAAGGGTACACTGAAGCTTTCTTT.